This TCR beta chain was captured by sequencing in a study of blood T cell repertoires in COVID-19. The overall study: Researchers got acute and convalescent COVID-19 samples from the United States, Italy and Spain.

Libraries were prepared by immunoSEQ multiplex PCR; TCRdb keeps only in-frame clonotypes and omits some of them. The table shows 200,000 to 250,000 clones, with more than 80% occurring only once. The length of the CDR3 is 17 residues. V trimming: 3 bases; J trimming: 8 bases; junction bases outside the gene matches: 16. Germline loops: CDR1 SGHRS, CDR2 YFSETQ. Seattle patients were enrolled during active infection and followed longitudinally. Sequencing was done on a sample of peripheral blood. This receptor was obtained from a woman aged 80 or older with COVID-19, enrolled during active disease. The chain uses TRBV5-1 and TRBJ2-3, with 9 bases identical to TRBD2. This CDR3 reads CASSSLGTSRGAVTQYF. For the CDR3, the DNA is TGCGCCAGCAGCTCTCTTGGGACTAGCCGTGGCGCGGTTACGCAGTATTTT.